Given below is one T cell receptor beta chain in context. Its antigen is undetermined. This entry is derived from a study of T cells in Graves' hyperthyroidism and ophthalmopathy. General observations from the study: Ophthalmopathy was distinguished from stable hyperthyroidism by 13 V-J signatures.

Stable Graves' hyperthyroidism meant no ophthalmopathy progression within 18 months. Diagnoses used clinical symptoms, serum thyroxine and TRAb, thyroid ultrasound and orbital computed tomography. RNA transcripts gave rise to amplified TCR beta CDR3 regions. During a first-round RT-PCR of the TCR CDR3, the HTBI primer set was used. TCRdb itself ran the multiplex PCR reads through MiXCR, one entry per CDR3 protein. The sample lists approximately 400,000 distinct CDR3 sequences; 25% were seen once. This receptor was obtained from a man aged 50 to 60 with Graves' hyperthyroidism. Material: blood.

The CDR3 is CATQGGPSIGDTQYF. Written as DNA, the CDR3 is TGTGCCACTCAAGGCGGACCTTCCATTGGTGATACGCAGTATTTT. This chain joins TRBV2 and TRBJ2-3; D is undetermined. V lost 10 bases to trimming and J lost 6 bases, with 23 bases between them. This CDR3 comprises 15 residues. Germline V lookup: CDR1 SNHLY, CDR2 FYNNEI.